The present T cell receptor (beta chain) was sequenced within a study of cytomegalovirus exposure and HLA in healthy donors. Study-wide results and limits: Cytomegalovirus status, reportedly, was diagnosed with high specificity and sensitivity by the classifier. Most observed TCR sequences were rare, whereas some public TCRs were detected in many donors.

A word on this clone: Its specificity is unknown.

TCRdb keeps only in-frame clones here, not all; method: immunoSEQ multiplex PCR. The table lists around 150,000 clones, just under 90% of them singletons. V lost 2 bases and J 2 bases, leaving 10 bases between the germline ends. The CDR3 is 15 amino acids. CDR1 and CDR2 (germline): MDHEN, SYDVKM. The chain recombines TRBV28 with TRBJ2-1; D may be TRBD2 (5 bases). Sequencing input: PBMCs. This receptor was taken from a woman aged 18-29 years in good health and CMV-seropositive. CDR3 DNA sequence: TGTGCCAGCAGTTTACCCTCCGGGGCCTACAATGAGCAGTTCTTC. Its protein product is CASSLPSGAYNEQFF. Based on the CDR3 plus reference TRBV28 and TRBJ2-1, the full variable domain is DVKVTQSSRYLVKRTGEKVFLECVQDMDHENMFWYRQDPGLGLRLIYFSYDVKMKEKGDIPEGYSVSREKKERFSLILESASTNQTSMYLCASSLPSGAYNEQFFGPGTRLTVL.